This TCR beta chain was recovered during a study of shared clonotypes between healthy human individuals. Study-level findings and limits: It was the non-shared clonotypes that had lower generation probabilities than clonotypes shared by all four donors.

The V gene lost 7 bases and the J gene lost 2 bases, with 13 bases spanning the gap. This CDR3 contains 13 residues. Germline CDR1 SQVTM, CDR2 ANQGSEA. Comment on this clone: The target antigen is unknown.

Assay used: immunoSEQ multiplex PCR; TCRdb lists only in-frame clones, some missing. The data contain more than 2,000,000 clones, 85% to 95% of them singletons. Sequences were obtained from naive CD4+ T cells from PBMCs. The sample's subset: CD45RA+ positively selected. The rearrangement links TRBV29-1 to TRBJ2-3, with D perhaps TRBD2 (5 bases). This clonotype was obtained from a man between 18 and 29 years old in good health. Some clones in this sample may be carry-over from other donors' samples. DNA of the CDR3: TGCAGCGCCGGGATGGGAGCCACAGATACGCAGTATTTT. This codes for CSAGMGATDTQYF.